The clone carrying this TCR beta chain was recorded many times. Germline V CDR1 and CDR2: ENHRY, SYGVKD. The CDR3 length is 14 residues. The V segment lost 4 bases and the J segment 6 bases; nucleotides outside the gene matches: 8. Authors' data handling: A papillary thyroid cancer distant-metastasis classifier was built from CDR3 differences across clinicopathological groups. MiXCR reprocessed the PCR reads for TCRdb. TCRdb, not the original authors, processed these V and J calls. The table records just over 70,000 clones, 18% of them present only once. This entry is derived from a study of metastatic and nonmetastatic thyroid tumors. Overall study: Comparison of repertoires was carried out across blood and tumor or nodule tissue from malignant and benign thyroid patients.

Nobody among the patients had been given any treatment before thyroid surgery. The sequenced sample was blood. The TCR sequence derives from a female donor with papillary thyroid cancer or a benign thyroid nodule (not recorded which). Some clones in this sample may be carry-over from other donors' samples. The chain links TRBV10-3 to TRBJ1-1; 7 positions agree with TRBD1. Written as DNA, the CDR3 is TGTGCCATCAGTGCAGGGGGGGGTTTCTCTGAAGCTTTCTTT. It encodes CAISAGGGFSEAFF.